Following are 11 T cell receptor beta chains from one sample sequenced in a study of cytomegalovirus exposure and HLA in healthy donors. Primers for the PCR totalled 60 Vbeta and 13 Jbeta. Only in-frame clones appear in the TCRdb table, and some are missing; sequencing was by immunoSEQ multiplex PCR. The sample comprises 170,000 or so clones, about 85% of which are singletons, and roughly 6.3% rests with the top ten. The sequenced sample was PBMCs. The receptor source for this set is a male donor in good health and CMV-seropositive.

The CDR3 sequence: CASSIEGWASGSYNEQFF. DNA for the CDR3: TGTGCCAGCAGTATAGAGGGGTGGGCTAGCGGGAGTTATAATGAGCAGTTCTTC. V is TRBV11-3 and J is TRBJ2-1; the match to TRBD2 covers 10 bases. The trim removed 6 bases at V and 7 bases at J, leaving 18 bases unmatched. The CDR3 spans 18 residues. CDR1 and CDR2 (germline): SGHNT, YENEEA.

The chain links TRBV5-6 to TRBJ2-7; D not certain. V gave up 5 bases and J gave up 4 bases, with 10 bases separating them. Germline loops: CDR1 SGHDT, CDR2 YYEEEE. This CDR3 contains 12 residues. CDR3 region: CASSLDFYEQYF. The CDR3 DNA reads as TGTGCCAGCAGTCTTGACTTTTACGAGCAGTACTTC.

The rearrangement joins TRBV28 to TRBJ2-3, with TRBD2 matching over 11 bases. Germline V gene lookup returns CDR1 MDHEN and CDR2 SYDVKM. The V gene end was trimmed by 9 bases and the J gene end by 6 bases; junction bases not matched to a gene: 8. This CDR3 region has 14 residues. DNA for the CDR3: TGTGCCAGTTTAGCGGGAGGGCCTAGGGATACGCAGTATTTT. Protein: CASLAGGPRDTQYF.

This clone showed up just a few times. The chain has TRBV7-8 and TRBJ2-7; TRBD1 is a possible D gene (6 bases). The germline gives CDR1 SGHVS, CDR2 FQNEAQ. Trimming took off 2 bases at V and 5 bases at J, with 13 bases between the two ends. The CDR3 extends over 14 amino acids. The CDR3 sequence: CASSLYAGDHEQYF. The CDR3, as DNA: TGTGCCAGCAGCTTATATGCAGGGGACCACGAGCAGTACTTC. Variable domain in full (rest from reference TRBV7-8 and TRBJ2-7): GAGVSQSPRYKVAKRGQDVALRCDPISGHVSLFWYQQALGQGPEFLTYFQNEAQLDKSGLPSDRFFAERPEGSVSTLKIQRTQQEDSAVYLCASSLYAGDHEQYFGPGTRLTVT.

This clone was seen at least ten times. The rearrangement links TRBV6-4 to TRBJ2-6, with no clear D. The V gene lost 0 bases and the J gene lost 0 bases, with 3 bases spanning the gap. The CDR3 runs 15 residues. CDR1 is MRHNA, CDR2 SNTAGT, per germline. CDR3: CASSDSSSGANVLTF. As DNA, the CDR3 is TGTGCCAGCAGTGACTCTAGCTCTGGGGCCAACGTCCTGACTTTC.

The chain has TRBV11-2 and TRBJ2-3; 8 bases agree with TRBD1. The J segment lost 4 bases and the V segment lost 0 bases, leaving 9 bases of the junction unmatched. The CDR3 is 17 residues long. In germline, CDR1 is SGHAT, CDR2 FQNNGV. The CDR3 is CASSLETGGRGPDTQYF. CDR3 DNA sequence: TGTGCCAGCAGCTTAGAGACCGGGGGCAGGGGGCCAGATACGCAGTATTTT.

V gene TRBV7-9 combines with J gene TRBJ2-3, with a tentative D call TRBD2 (5 bases). There are 17 residues in the CDR3. Deletions cut 1 base from V and 0 bases from J, with 14 bases between. Per the germline V gene, CDR1 is SEHNR and CDR2 is FQNEAQ (reference sequence). The CDR3 protein is CASSLVPASSSTDTQYF. DNA of the CDR3: TGTGCCAGCAGCTTAGTCCCCGCTAGCAGTAGCACAGATACGCAGTATTTT.

The rearrangement links TRBV19 to TRBJ2-7, with 7 bases identical to TRBD1. Germline V lookup: CDR1 LNHDA, CDR2 SQIVND (reference sequence). J gave up 2 bases and V 5 bases, and 6 bases lay outside the gene matches. The CDR3 length is 14 residues. CDR3 bases: TGTGCCAGTAGTCCCGAGACAGGGACCTACGAGCAGTACTTC. Its translation is CASSPETGTYEQYF. Drawing the rest from reference TRBV19 and TRBJ2-7, the complete variable domain is DGGITQSPKYLFRKEGQNVTLSCEQNLNHDAMYWYRQDPGQGLRLIYYSQIVNDFQKGDIAEGYSVSREKKESFPLTVTSAQKNPTAFYLCASSPETGTYEQYFGPGTRLTVT.

Only one count was recorded for this clone. The chain combines TRBV9 with TRBJ1-5, with D possibly being TRBD1 (6 bases). The CDR3 extends over 14 amino acids. V lost 0 bases to trimming and J lost 3 bases, with 7 bases between them. Germline V gene sequence: CDR1 SGDLS, CDR2 YYNGEE. CDR3: CASSVAGDNQPQHF. The CDR3 DNA reads TGTGCCAGCAGCGTAGCAGGGGACAATCAGCCCCAGCATTTT.

The CDR3 sequence: CASSQGAGADREQFF. The DNA of the CDR3 is TGCGCCAGCAGCCAAGGAGCGGGGGCGGATCGGGAGCAGTTCTTC. V gene TRBV4-1 combines with J gene TRBJ2-1; 8 bases map to TRBD2. The CDR3 totals 15 residues. With 1 base clipped from V and 10 bases from J, the junction kept 9 bases outside the gene matches. Germline lookup yields CDR1 MGHRA and CDR2 YSYEKL.

This clone was seen only once. This chain joins TRBV5-4 and TRBJ1-6; 9 nucleotides match TRBD1. V dropped 4 bases and J dropped 6; count of bases not matched to a gene: 5. Germline lookup yields CDR1 SGHNT and CDR2 YYREEE (reference sequence). The CDR3 has 15 residues. The CDR3 spells CASSRPGQGNSPLHF. DNA of the CDR3: TGTGCCAGCAGCCGACCGGGACAGGGTAATTCACCCCTCCACTTT.